One sample yielded the 24 T cell receptor beta chains listed below, sequenced in a study of T cells after posttransplantation cyclophosphamide. Here immunoSEQ multiplex PCR was the method, and the copy in TCRdb shows in-frame clones only, minus some. The record shows 42,000 or so clones for this sample, with no singletons present. The sequenced material came from PBMCs. All receptors derive from a woman aged 45-65 years in good health and a related stem cell transplant donor.

This clone occurred many times. The chain uses TRBV7-2 and TRBJ2-3, with 8 bases that match TRBD2. The CDR3 runs to 17 residues. Germline V CDR1 and CDR2: SGHTA, FQGNSA. J was trimmed by 3 bases and V by 5 bases; bases with no gene match: 13. The CDR3 loop is CASSVKGGTSGTDTQYF. The CDR3 DNA reads as TGTGCCAGCAGCGTCAAGGGTGGGACTAGTGGGACAGATACGCAGTATTTT.

This clone was detected many times. This chain connects TRBV27 to TRBJ2-1, with D maybe TRBD1 (5 bases). The CDR3 consists of 13 residues. The germline V gene has CDR1 MNHEY and CDR2 SMNVEV (reference sequence). The ends were cut back, 6 bases at V and 6 bases at J, with 12 bases in the middle. CDR3 residues: CASSLKGANEQFF. DNA for the CDR3: TGTGCCAGCAGCCTAAAAGGGGCCAATGAGCAGTTCTTC.

This clone was counted only a few times. The rearrangement links TRBV29-1 to TRBJ1-1; D is perhaps TRBD1 (6 bases). V gave up 6 bases and J gave up 0 bases, with 14 bases separating them. In germline, CDR1 is SQVTM, CDR2 ANQGSEA. This CDR3 comprises 14 residues. This chain's CDR3 is CSVERTAMNTEAFF. Written as DNA, the CDR3 is TGCAGCGTAGAGCGGACAGCCATGAACACTGAAGCTTTCTTT.

This clone occurred many times. This chain connects TRBV30 to TRBJ2-3; possible D gene TRBD2, 6 bases. The CDR3 is 14 amino acids. The V gene's germline CDR1 is GTSNPN and CDR2 SVGIG (reference sequence). V gave up 2 bases and J gave up 2 bases, with 11 bases separating them. The CDR3 spells CAWSWAGTTDTQYF. CDR3 nucleotide sequence: TGTGCCTGGAGTTGGGCGGGGACCACAGATACGCAGTATTTT.

This clone has a count of ten or more. This CDR3 is CASSLGERGAYNEQFF. CDR3 coding DNA: TGCGCCAGCAGCTTGGGTGAGCGGGGGGCCTACAATGAGCAGTTCTTC. V usage is TRBV5-1 and J usage is TRBJ2-1; 9 nucleotides agree with TRBD2. Germline CDR1 SGHRS, CDR2 YFSETQ. The CDR3 is 16 residues long. Losses at the gene ends were 0 bases for V and 2 bases for J; bases not matched to a gene: 3.

The sample holds many counts of this clone. The chain uses TRBV5-1 and TRBJ1-6; D is perhaps TRBD1 (5 bases). V dropped 4 bases and J dropped 5 bases, with 7 bases sitting between them. Germline V gene data show CDR1 as SGHRS and CDR2 as YFSETQ. This CDR3 is 13 amino acids long. CDR3 sequence: CASSQTDNSPLHF. The CDR3 DNA reads as TGCGCCAGCAGCCAGACAGATAATTCACCCCTCCACTTT. Full variable domain (remainder filled in from reference TRBV5-1 and TRBJ1-6): KAGVTQTPRYLIKTRGQQVTLSCSPISGHRSVSWYQQTPGQGLQFLFEYFSETQRNKGNFPGRFSGRQFSNSRSEMNVSTLELGDSALYLCASSQTDNSPLHFGNGTRLTVT.

This clone occurred many times. The chain links TRBV10-3 to TRBJ2-7; 7 positions match TRBD1. The CDR3 runs to 16 residues. V dropped 5 bases and J dropped 3; count of bases not matched to a gene: 13. Germline V gene sequence: CDR1 ENHRY, CDR2 SYGVKD. CDR3 DNA: TGTGCCATCAGTTCCGCCGGGACAGCACATTACTACGAGCAGTACTTC. This codes for CAISSAGTAHYYEQYF.

This clone occurred many times. The V and J genes are TRBV6-6 and TRBJ1-6; 9 bases fit TRBD1. The CDR3 has 16 residues. J was trimmed by 7 bases and V by 2 bases; bases with no gene match: 6. The V gene's germline CDR1 is MNHNY and CDR2 SVGAGI (reference sequence). This CDR3 reads CASSYGTGTGNSPLHF. CDR3 coding DNA: TGTGCCAGCAGTTACGGGACAGGGACAGGGAATTCACCCCTCCACTTT.

In this sample, this clone turned up many times. This sequence joins TRBV28 and TRBJ1-2; 8 bases agree with TRBD1. This CDR3 spans 14 amino acids. V was pared by 5 bases and J by 2 bases, with 4 bases of the junction left unmatched. Germline-derived CDR1 and CDR2 are MDHEN and SYDVKM. The CDR3 DNA reads as TGTGCCAGCAGTCGTCGACAGGGGAACTATGGCTACACCTTC. It encodes CASSRRQGNYGYTF.

This clone has a count of ten or more. The chain combines TRBV19 with TRBJ1-1; TRBD1 matches 7 bases. This CDR3 spans 15 amino acids. With V trimmed by 1 base and J by 5 bases, 7 bases remained unmatched. Germline V gene data show CDR1 as LNHDA and CDR2 as SQIVND (reference sequence). CDR3 sequence: CASSIAGGWKTEAFF. In nucleotides, the CDR3 is TGTGCCAGTAGTATAGCAGGGGGTTGGAAAACTGAAGCTTTCTTT.

This clone has a count of ten or more. The rearrangement joins TRBV10-1 to TRBJ1-2; D is uncertain. Germline CDR1 WNHNN, CDR2 SYGVQD (reference sequence). The CDR3 loop spans 15 amino acids. The ends were cut back, 0 bases at V and 6 bases at J, with 14 bases in the middle. This CDR3 is CASSESTGGIHGYTF. As DNA, the CDR3 is TGCGCCAGCAGTGAGTCTACTGGAGGGATCCATGGCTACACCTTC.

In its sample, this clone was seen many times. The chain links TRBV30 to TRBJ2-3; TRBD2 matches 10 bases. Germline loops: CDR1 GTSNPN, CDR2 SVGIG (reference sequence). The CDR3 loop spans 13 amino acids. V trimming: 7 bases; J trimming: 7 bases; junction bases outside the gene matches: 8. The CDR3 loop reads CAFSGGAVNTQYF. CDR3 nucleotide sequence: TGTGCCTTCAGCGGGGGGGCCGTGAATACGCAGTATTTT.

This clone was recorded at least ten times. The chain combines TRBV19 with TRBJ2-1; 8 bases align to TRBD2. Trimming at V came to 1 base and at J to 2 bases, leaving 4 bases not matched to a gene. The CDR3 spans 16 residues. Germline V gene lookup returns CDR1 LNHDA and CDR2 SQIVND (reference sequence). The CDR3 spells CASSIANGGAYNEQFF. DNA of the CDR3: TGTGCCAGTAGTATAGCGAACGGGGGGGCCTACAATGAGCAGTTCTTC.

This clone was seen repeatedly, ten times or more. This CDR3 reads CASSEQPSSGNTIYF. The CDR3 nucleotides read TGTGCCAGCAGCGAACAGCCGAGCTCTGGAAACACCATATATTTT. V is TRBV9 and J is TRBJ1-3, with D unclear. CDR1 is SGDLS, CDR2 YYNGEE, per germline. V was pared by 3 bases and J by 0 bases, with 10 bases between. This CDR3 comprises 15 residues.

This clone was picked up many times. This chain joins TRBV19 and TRBJ1-5; 7 nucleotides agree with TRBD1. The CDR3 consists of 17 residues. The junction had 10 bases not matched to a gene; V was cut back by 5 bases and J by 0 bases. Germline lookup yields CDR1 LNHDA and CDR2 SQIVND (reference sequence). CDR3 protein: CASSPTLGDSSNQPQHF. CDR3 sequence (DNA): TGTGCCAGTAGTCCCACCCTCGGGGACAGTAGCAATCAGCCCCAGCATTTT. Based on the CDR3 plus reference TRBV19 and TRBJ1-5, the full variable domain is DGGITQSPKYLFRKEGQNVTLSCEQNLNHDAMYWYRQDPGQGLRLIYYSQIVNDFQKGDIAEGYSVSREKKESFPLTVTSAQKNPTAFYLCASSPTLGDSSNQPQHFGDGTRLSIL.

This clone occurred many times. The V and J genes are TRBV11-3 and TRBJ1-2; D not certain. Germline CDR1 is SGHNT and CDR2 is YENEEA. CDR3 length equals 14 residues. Trimming removed 0 bases from V and 2 bases from J, with 7 bases in between. The CDR3 loop reads CASSLETTNYGYTF. DNA for the CDR3: TGTGCCAGCAGCTTAGAGACAACCAACTATGGCTACACCTTC.

This clone was counted at least ten times. The rearrangement links TRBV19 to TRBJ2-7; 8 positions match TRBD1. CDR1 and CDR2 from the germline V gene are LNHDA and SQIVND (reference sequence). V lost 4 bases to trimming and J lost 2 bases; unmatched junction nucleotides: 4. The CDR3 covers 14 residues. The CDR3 sequence is CASSKQGAAYEQYF. CDR3 DNA sequence: TGTGCCAGTAGTAAGCAGGGGGCCGCCTACGAGCAGTACTTC.

This clone was recorded a few times. One end of the junction varies from germline; a read error may be responsible. V gene TRBV7-7 combines with J gene TRBJ2-5; D is perhaps TRBD1 (6 bases). This CDR3 has 16 amino acids. Germline V gene data show CDR1 as SSHAT and CDR2 as FNYEAQ (reference sequence). CDR3 bases: TGTGCTAGCAGCCCTTCTCCCGACAGGCCCTCGGGGACCCAGTACTTC. Translation gives CASSPSPDRPSGTQYF.

This clone was counted ten times or more. The CDR3 spells CASSLRDRGNSPLHF. CDR3 bases: TGTGCCAGCAGCTTGAGGGACAGGGGAAATTCACCCCTCCACTTT. The chain couples TRBV7-3 to TRBJ1-6, with 10 bases aligning to TRBD1. The length of the CDR3 is 15 residues. The trim removed 3 bases at V and 7 bases at J, leaving 3 bases unmatched. Germline CDR1 SGHTA, CDR2 FQGTGA.

This clone was seen repeatedly, ten times or more. The chain carries TRBV7-2 and TRBJ2-7; D not resolved. The CDR3 has 13 amino acids. The germline gives CDR1 SGHTA, CDR2 FQGNSA. Trimming removed 5 bases at V and 8 bases at J, with 16 bases between. The DNA of the CDR3 is TGTGCCAGCAGCCAGTGGTTGGCTTCCAAGCAGTACTTC. As protein: CASSQWLASKQYF. Complete variable domain (other parts from reference TRBV7-2 and TRBJ2-7): GAGVSQSPSNKVTEKGKDVELRCDPISGHTALYWYRQSLGQGLEFLIYFQGNSAPDKSGLPSDRFSAERTGGSVSTLTIQRTQQEDSAVYLCASSQWLASKQYFGPGTRLTVT.

This clone was seen ten or more times. DNA for the CDR3: TGTGCCAGCTCAATAGGCAGCGCTACCTACGAGCAGTACTTC. Translated: CASSIGSATYEQYF. This chain uses TRBV18 with TRBJ2-7; D not certain. The CDR3 runs 14 residues. The germline V and J ends were trimmed by 5 bases and 2 bases, with 13 bases remaining between them. Per the germline V gene, CDR1 is KGHSH and CDR2 is LQKENI.

This clone was recorded many times. The chain couples TRBV6-1 to TRBJ1-6; D unclear. CDR3 length: 15 amino acids. Per the germline V gene, CDR1 is MNHNS and CDR2 is SASEGT. Trimming took off 2 bases at V and 9 bases at J, with 14 bases between the two ends. CDR3 nucleotide sequence: TGTGCCAGCAGTGAATTTGAGAGGCCGGGTTCACCCCTCCACTTT. As protein: CASSEFERPGSPLHF.

This clone was seen many times. The V call is TRBV5-5, the J call TRBJ1-6; D remains unclear. The CDR3 has 17 residues. Per germline, CDR1 SGHKS and CDR2 YYEKEE (reference sequence). V lost 4 bases, J lost 0 bases, and 14 bases lay in between. The CDR3 bases are TGTGCCAGCAGCCTGGCGGGGATTGGCTCCTATAATTCACCCCTCCACTTT. Translated: CASSLAGIGSYNSPLHF.

This clone was recorded many times. The V call is TRBV5-6, the J call TRBJ2-5; 8 bases are a match to TRBD2. This CDR3 contains 13 residues. Losses at the gene ends were 3 bases for V and 3 bases for J; bases not matched to a gene: 1. Germline values: CDR1 SGHDT, CDR2 YYEEEE. This CDR3 is CASSSLAEETQYF. CDR3 sequence (DNA): TGTGCCAGCAGCTCACTAGCGGAAGAGACCCAGTACTTC.